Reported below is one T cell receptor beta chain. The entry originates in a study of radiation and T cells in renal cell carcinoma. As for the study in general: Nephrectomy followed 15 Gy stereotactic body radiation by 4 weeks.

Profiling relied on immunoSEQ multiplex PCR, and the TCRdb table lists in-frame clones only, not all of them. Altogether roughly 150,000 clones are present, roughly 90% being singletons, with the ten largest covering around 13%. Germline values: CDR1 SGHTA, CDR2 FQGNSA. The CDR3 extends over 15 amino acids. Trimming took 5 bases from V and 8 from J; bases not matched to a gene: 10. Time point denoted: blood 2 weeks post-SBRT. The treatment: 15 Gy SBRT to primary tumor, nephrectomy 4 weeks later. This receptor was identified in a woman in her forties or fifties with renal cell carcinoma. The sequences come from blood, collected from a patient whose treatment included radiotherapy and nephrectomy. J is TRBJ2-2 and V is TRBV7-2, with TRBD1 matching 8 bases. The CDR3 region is CASSLLQGAVGELFF. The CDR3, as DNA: TGTGCCAGCAGCCTACTCCAGGGGGCAGTAGGGGAGCTGTTTTTT. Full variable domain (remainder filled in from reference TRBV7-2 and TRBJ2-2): GAGVSQSPSNKVTEKGKDVELRCDPISGHTALYWYRQSLGQGLEFLIYFQGNSAPDKSGLPSDRFSAERTGGSVSTLTIQRTQQEDSAVYLCASSLLQGAVGELFFGEGSRLTVL.